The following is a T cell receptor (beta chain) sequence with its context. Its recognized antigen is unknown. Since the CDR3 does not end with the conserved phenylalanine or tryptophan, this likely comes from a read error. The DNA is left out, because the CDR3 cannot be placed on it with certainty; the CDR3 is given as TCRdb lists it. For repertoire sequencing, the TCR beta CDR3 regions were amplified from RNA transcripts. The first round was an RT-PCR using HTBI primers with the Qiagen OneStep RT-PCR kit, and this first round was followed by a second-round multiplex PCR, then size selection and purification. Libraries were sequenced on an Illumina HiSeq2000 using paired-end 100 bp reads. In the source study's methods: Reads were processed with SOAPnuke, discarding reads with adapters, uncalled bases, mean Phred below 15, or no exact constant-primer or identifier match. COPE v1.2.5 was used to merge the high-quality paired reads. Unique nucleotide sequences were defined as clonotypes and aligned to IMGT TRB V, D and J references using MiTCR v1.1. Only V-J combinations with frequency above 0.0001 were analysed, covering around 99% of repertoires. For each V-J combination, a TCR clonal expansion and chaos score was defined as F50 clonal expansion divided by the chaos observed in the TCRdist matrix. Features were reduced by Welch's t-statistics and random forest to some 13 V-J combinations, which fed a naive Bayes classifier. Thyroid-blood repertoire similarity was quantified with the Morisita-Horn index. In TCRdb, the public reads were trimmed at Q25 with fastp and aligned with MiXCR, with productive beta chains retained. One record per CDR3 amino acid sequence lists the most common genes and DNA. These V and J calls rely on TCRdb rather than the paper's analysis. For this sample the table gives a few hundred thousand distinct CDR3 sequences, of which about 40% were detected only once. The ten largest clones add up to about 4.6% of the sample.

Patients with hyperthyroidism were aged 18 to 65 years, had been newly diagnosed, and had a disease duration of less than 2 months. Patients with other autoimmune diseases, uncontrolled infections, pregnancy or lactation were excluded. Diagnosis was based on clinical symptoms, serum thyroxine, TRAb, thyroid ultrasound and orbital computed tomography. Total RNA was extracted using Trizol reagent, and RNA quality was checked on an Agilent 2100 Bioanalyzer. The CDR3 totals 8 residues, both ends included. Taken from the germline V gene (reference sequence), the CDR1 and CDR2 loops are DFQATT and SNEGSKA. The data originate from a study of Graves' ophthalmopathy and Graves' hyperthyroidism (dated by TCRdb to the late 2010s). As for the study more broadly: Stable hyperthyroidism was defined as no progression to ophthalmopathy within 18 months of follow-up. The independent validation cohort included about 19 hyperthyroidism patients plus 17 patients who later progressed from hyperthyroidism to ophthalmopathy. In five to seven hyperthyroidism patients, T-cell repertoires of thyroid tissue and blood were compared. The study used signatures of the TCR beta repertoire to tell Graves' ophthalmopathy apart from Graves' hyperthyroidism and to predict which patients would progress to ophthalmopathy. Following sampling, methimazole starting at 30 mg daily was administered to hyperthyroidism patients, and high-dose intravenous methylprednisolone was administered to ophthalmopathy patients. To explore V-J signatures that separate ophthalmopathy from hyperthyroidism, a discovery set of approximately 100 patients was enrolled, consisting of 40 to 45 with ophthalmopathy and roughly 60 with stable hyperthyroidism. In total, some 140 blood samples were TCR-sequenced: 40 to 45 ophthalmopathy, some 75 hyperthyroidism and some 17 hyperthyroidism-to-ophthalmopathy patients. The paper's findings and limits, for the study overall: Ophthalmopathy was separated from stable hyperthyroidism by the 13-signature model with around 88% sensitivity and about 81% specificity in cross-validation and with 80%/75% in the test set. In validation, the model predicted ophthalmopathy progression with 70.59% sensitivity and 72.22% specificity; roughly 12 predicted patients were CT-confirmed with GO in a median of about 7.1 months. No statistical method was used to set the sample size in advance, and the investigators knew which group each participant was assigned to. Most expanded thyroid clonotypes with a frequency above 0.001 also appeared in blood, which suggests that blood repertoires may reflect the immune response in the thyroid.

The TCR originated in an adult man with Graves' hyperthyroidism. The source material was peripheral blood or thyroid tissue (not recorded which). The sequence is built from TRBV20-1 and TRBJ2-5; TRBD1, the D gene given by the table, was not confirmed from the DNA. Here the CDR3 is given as CSARDGSL.